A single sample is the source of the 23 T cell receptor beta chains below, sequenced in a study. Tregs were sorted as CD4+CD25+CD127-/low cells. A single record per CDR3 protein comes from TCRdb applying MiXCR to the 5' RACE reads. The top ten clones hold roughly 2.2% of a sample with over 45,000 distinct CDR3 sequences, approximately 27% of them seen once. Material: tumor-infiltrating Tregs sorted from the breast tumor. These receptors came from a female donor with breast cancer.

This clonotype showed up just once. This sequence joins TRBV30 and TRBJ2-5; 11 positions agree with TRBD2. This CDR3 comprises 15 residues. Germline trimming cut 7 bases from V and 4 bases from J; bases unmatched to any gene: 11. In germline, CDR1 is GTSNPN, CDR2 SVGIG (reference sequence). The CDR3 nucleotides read TGTGCCTCGATAGCGGGAGGGCGGTTTGGAGAGACCCAGTACTTC. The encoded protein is CASIAGGRFGETQYF.

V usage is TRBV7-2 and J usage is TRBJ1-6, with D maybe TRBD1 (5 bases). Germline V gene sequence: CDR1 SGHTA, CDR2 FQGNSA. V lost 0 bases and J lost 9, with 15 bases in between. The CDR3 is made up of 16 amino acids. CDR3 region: CASSLAGPGSGSPLHF. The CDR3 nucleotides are TGTGCCAGCAGCTTAGCGGGCCCAGGGAGTGGTTCACCCCTCCACTTT.

As DNA, the CDR3 is TGCAGTGCTAGAAGGGACAGGGGTGAAGCTTTCTTT. It is translated as CSARRDRGEAFF. This chain joins TRBV20-1 and TRBJ1-1, with 10 bases fitting TRBD1. The CDR3 contains 12 residues. V lost 2 bases, J lost 7 bases, and 1 base stayed unmatched. Germline values: CDR1 DFQATT, CDR2 SNEGSKA (reference sequence).

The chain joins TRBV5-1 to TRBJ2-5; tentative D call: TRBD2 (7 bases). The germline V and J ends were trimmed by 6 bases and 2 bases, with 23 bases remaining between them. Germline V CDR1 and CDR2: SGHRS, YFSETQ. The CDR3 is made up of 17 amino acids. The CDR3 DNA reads TGCGCCAGCAAACCCGGTCGCGGGGGCGGACGACAAGAGACCCAGTACTTC. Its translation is CASKPGRGGGRQETQYF.

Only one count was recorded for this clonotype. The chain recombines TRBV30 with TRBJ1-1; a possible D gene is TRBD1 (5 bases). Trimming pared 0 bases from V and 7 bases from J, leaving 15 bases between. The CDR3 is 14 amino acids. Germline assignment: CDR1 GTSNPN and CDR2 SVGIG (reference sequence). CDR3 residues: CAWSVGERRGEAFF. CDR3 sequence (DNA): TGTGCCTGGAGTGTAGGGGAGAGAAGGGGTGAAGCTTTCTTT.

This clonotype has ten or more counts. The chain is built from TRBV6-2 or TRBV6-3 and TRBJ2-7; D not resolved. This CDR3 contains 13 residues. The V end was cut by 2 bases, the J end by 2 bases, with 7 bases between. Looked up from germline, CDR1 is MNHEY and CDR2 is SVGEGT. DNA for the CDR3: TGTGCCAGCAGTTACCTTCGGGCCTACGAGCAGTACTTC. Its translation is CASSYLRAYEQYF.

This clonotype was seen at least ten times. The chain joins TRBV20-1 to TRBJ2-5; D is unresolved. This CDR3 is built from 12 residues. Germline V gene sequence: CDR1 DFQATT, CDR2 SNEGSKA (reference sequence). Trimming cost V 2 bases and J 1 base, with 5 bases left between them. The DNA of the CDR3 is TGCAGTGCTAGACTAGTCCAAGAGACCCAGTACTTC. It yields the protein CSARLVQETQYF.

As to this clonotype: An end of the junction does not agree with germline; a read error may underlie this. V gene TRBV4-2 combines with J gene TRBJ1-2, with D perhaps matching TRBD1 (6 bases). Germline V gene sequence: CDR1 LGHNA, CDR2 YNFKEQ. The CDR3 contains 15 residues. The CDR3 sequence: CAGSQERGGVGGYTF. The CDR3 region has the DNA TGTGCCGGCAGCCAAGAGAGAGGGGGGGTCGGTGGCTACACCTTC.

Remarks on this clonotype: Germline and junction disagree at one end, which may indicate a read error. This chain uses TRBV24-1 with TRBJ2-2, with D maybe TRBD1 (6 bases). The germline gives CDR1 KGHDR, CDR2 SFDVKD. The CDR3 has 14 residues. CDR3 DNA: TGTACCACCGAAGACAGGTCGAACACCGGGGAGCTGTTTTTT. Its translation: CTTEDRSNTGELFF.

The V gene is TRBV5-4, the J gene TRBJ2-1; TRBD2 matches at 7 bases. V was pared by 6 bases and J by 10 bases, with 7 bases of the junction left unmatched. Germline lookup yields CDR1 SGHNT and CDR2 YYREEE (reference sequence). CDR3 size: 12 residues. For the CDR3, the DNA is TGTGCCAGCACAAAACGGGGGGTCGAGCAGTTCTTC. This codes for CASTKRGVEQFF.

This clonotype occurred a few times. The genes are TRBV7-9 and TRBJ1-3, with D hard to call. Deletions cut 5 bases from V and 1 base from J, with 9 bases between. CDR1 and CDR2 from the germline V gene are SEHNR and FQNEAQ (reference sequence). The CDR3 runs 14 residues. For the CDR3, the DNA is TGTGCCAGCAGCAAAACTGATTCTGGAAACACCATATATTTT. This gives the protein CASSKTDSGNTIYF.

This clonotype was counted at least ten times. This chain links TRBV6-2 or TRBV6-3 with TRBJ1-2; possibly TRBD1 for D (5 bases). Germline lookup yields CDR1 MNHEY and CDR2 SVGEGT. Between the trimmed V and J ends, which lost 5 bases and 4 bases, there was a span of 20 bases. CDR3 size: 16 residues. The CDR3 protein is CASSDTGTPGVYGYTF. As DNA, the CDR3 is TGTGCCAGCAGTGACACCGGGACCCCGGGGGTCTATGGCTACACCTTC.

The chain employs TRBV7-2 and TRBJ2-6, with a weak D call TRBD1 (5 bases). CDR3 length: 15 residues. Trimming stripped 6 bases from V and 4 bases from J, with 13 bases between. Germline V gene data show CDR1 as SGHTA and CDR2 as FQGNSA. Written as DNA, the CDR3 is TGTGCCAGCAGTTTCCAGGGCTCCGGGGCCAACGTCCTGACTTTC. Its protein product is CASSFQGSGANVLTF.

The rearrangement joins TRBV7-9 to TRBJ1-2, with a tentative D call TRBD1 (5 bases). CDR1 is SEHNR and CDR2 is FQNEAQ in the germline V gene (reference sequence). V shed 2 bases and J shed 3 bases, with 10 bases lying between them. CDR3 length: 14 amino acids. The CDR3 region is CASSLSGGDYGYTF. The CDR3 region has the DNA TGTGCCAGCAGCTTAAGCGGGGGGGACTATGGCTACACCTTC. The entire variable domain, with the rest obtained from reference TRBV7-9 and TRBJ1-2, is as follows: DTGVSQNPRHKITKRGQNVTFRCDPISEHNRLYWYRQTLGQGPEFLTYFQNEAQLEKSRLLSDRFSAERPKGSFSTLEIQRTEQGDSAMYLCASSLSGGDYGYTFGSGTRLTVV.

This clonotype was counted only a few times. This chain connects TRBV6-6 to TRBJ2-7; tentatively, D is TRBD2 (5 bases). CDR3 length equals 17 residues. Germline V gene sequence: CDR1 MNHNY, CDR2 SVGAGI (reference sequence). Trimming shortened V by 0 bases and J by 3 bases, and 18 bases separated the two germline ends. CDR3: CASSYSRVNGKIYEQYF. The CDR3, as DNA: TGTGCCAGCAGTTACTCGCGAGTGAACGGGAAAATCTACGAGCAGTACTTC.

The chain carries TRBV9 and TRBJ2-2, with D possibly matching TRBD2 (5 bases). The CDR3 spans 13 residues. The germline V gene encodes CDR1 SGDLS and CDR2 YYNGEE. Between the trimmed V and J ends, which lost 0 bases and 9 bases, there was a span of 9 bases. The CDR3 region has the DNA TGTGCCAGCAGCGTAGCCGGGAATAGGGAGCTGTTTTTT. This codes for CASSVAGNRELFF.

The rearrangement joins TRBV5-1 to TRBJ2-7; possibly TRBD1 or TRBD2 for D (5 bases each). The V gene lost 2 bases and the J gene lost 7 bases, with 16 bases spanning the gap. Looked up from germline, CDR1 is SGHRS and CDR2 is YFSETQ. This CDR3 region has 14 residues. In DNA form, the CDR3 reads TGCGCCAGCAGCTTCCGGGACCCACTACAAGAGCAGTACTTC. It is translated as CASSFRDPLQEQYF.

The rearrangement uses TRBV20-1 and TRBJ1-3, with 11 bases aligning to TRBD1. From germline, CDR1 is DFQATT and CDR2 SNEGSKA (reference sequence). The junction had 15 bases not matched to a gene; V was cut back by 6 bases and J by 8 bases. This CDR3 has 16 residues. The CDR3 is CSAHPRTGGQGDTIYF. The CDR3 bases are TGCAGTGCACACCCCAGGACAGGGGGCCAGGGGGACACCATATATTTT.

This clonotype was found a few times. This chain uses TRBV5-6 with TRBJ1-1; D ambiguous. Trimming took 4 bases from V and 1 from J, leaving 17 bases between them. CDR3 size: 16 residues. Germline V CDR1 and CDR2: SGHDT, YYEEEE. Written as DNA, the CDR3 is TGTGCCAGCAGCCAATTGGACGGGTTTGGGAACACTGAAGCTTTCTTT. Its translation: CASSQLDGFGNTEAFF.

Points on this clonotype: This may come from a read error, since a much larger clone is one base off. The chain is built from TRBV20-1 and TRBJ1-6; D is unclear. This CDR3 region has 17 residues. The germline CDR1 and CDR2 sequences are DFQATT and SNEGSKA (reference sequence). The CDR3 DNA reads TGCAGTGCTAGAGGGCGGGGTAGTAGCTCCTATAATTCACCCCCCCACTTT. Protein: CSARGRGSSSYNSPPHF.

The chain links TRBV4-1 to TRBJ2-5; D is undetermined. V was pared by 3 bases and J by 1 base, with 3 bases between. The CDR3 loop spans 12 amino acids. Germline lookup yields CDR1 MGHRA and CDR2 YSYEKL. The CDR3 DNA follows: TGCGCCAGCAGCCACCTCCAAGAGACCCAGTACTTC. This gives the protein CASSHLQETQYF.

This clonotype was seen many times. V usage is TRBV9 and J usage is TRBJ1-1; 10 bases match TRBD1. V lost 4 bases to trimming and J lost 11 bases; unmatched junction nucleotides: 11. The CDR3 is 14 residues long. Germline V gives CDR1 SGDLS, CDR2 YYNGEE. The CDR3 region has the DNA TGTGCCAGCAGCCTATTGACAGGGGGCGAAGAGGCTTTCTTT. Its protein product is CASSLLTGGEEAFF. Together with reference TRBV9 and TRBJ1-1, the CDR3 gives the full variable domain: DSGVTQTPKHLITATGQRVTLRCSPRSGDLSVYWYQQSLDQGLQFLIQYYNGEERAKGNILERFSAQQFPDLHSELNLSSLELGDSALYFCASSLLTGGEEAFFGQGTRLTVV.

The CDR3 loop reads CSAIGGLIQETQYF. CDR3 DNA: TGCAGTGCTATTGGGGGTTTGATTCAAGAGACCCAGTACTTC. The gene calls are TRBV20-1 and TRBJ2-5; TRBD1 or TRBD2 may be the D gene (5 bases each). The CDR3 spans 14 residues. Germline V gene sequence: CDR1 DFQATT, CDR2 SNEGSKA (reference sequence). V was pared by 4 bases and J by 2 bases, with 14 bases between.